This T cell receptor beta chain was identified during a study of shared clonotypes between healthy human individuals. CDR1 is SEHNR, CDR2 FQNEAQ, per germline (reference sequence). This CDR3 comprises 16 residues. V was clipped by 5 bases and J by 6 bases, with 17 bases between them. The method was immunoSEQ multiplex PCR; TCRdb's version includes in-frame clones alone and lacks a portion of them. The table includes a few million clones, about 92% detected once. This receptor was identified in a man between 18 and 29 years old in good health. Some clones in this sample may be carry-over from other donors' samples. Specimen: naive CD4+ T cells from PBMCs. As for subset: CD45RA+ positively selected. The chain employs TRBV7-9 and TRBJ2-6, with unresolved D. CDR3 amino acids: CASSTPYVVEANVLTF. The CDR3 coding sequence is TGTGCCAGCAGCACCCCCTACGTGGTAGAGGCCAACGTCCTGACTTTC.